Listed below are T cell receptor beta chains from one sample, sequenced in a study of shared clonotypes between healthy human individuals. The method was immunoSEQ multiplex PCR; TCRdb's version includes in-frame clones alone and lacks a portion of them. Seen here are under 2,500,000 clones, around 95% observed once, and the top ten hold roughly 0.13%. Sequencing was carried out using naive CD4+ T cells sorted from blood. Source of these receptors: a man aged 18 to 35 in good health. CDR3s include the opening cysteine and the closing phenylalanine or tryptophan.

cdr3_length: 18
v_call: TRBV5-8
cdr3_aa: CASSANIRARDYTGELFF

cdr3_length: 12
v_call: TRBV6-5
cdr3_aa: CASLGPGNTQYF

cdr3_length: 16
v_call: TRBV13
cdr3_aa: CASSKRTGALSDTQYF

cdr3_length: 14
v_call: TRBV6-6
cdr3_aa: CASSYASGGNQQYF

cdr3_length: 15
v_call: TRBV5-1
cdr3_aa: CASSLTGQGQETQYF

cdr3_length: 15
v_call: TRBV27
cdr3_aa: CASRLAGLNQETQYF

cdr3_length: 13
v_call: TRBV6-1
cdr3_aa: CASSGDRVYGYTF

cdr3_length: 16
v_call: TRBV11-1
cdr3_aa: CASKLRESASEETQYF

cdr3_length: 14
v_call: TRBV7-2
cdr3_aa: CASSKNRGQETQYF

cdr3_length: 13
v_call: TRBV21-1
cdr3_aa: CADGTGEPYEQYF

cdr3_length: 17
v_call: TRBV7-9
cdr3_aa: CASSLVDRASSGNTIYF

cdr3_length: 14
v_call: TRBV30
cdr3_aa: CAWSVSRQNTEAFF

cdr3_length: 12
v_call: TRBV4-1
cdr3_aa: CASTDDTDTQYF

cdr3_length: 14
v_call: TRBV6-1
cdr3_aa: CASSVGNKDYGYTF

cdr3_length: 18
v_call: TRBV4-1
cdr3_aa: CASSQDKNAAGGLETQYF

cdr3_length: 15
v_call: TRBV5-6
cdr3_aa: CASSFLDRDQETQYF

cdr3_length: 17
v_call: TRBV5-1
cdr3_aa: CASSLSLTGQNYNEQFF

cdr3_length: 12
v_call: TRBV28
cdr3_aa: CASSSQNYGYTF

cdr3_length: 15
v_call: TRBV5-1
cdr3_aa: CASSLYRQGGETQYF

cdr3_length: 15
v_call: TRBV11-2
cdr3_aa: CASRSLGKFSHEQYF

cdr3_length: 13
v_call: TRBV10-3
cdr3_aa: CAISVALNTEAFF

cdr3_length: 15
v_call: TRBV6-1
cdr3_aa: CASIRQRWGGETQYF

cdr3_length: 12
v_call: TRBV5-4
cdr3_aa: CASSLDTDTQYF

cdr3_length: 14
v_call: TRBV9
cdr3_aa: CASSRGDPPYEQYF

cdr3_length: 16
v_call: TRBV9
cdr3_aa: CASSPRPGGERNEQFF

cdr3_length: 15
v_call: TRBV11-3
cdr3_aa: CASSLDGTVGVEQFF

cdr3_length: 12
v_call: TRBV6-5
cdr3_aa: CASSDLEYEQYF

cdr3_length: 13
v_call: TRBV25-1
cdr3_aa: CASSNPSGNTIYF

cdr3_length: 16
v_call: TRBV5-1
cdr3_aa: CASKVVGRGSNEKLFF

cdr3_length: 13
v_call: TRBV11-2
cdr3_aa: CASSLSTGPEAFF

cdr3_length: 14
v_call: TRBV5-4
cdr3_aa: CASSLADSSYEQYF

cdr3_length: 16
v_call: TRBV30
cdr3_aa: CAWSVRQGARNTEAFF

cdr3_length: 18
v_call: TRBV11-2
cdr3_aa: CASSLNLGQGAKYNEQFF

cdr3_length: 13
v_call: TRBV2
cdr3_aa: CASRAREGSPLHF

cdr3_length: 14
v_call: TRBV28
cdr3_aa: CASTLSGSNTEAFF

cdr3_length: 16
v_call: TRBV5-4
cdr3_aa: CASSLAPGAYNSPLHF

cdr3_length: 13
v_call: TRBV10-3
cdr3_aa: CAISQDRNSPLHF

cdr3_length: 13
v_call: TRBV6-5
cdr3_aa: CASSQGVNTEAFF

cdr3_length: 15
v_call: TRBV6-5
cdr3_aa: CASSYYVGSSYEQYF

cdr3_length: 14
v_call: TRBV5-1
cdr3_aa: CASSAGQVQETQYF

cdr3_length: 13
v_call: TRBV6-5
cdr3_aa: CATRGLRGNTIYF